One and the same sample provided the 15 T cell receptor beta chains below, sequenced in a study of regulatory T cells in long-lasting Graves disease. Time point denoted: persistent/refractory GD, antithyroid drugs over 5 years with positive TRAb. RNA extracted from PBMCs served as the sequencing template. Arm-PCR of CDR3 regions with iRepertoire HTBI primers generated TCR beta libraries. From the multiplex PCR reads, TCRdb called clonotypes with MiXCR, one entry per CDR3 protein. The repertoire holds 350,000 to 450,000 distinct CDR3 sequences, with 20% to 25% as singletons. This specimen consisted of peripheral blood mononuclear cells (PBMCs), obtained when the disease was refractory, from a patient treated with antithyroid drugs. The receptors come from a woman aged 40-49 years with Graves disease.

The table lists this clonotype with many counts. This sequence joins TRBV29-1 and TRBJ1-1, with TRBD1 identical over 7 bases. CDR1 and CDR2 (germline): SQVTM, ANQGSEA. The CDR3 runs to 12 residues. J gave up 5 bases and V 6 bases, and 6 bases lay outside the gene matches. The CDR3 coding sequence is TGCAGCGTCGGACAGGCATGGACTGAAGCTTTCTTT. Its translation: CSVGQAWTEAFF.

The V gene is TRBV19, the J gene TRBJ1-1; D is unresolved. Germline CDR1 is LNHDA and CDR2 is SQIVND (reference sequence). The CDR3 runs 14 residues. V lost 3 bases and J 0 bases, leaving 8 bases between the germline ends. CDR3 in amino acids: CASSIGEMNTEAFF. DNA of the CDR3: TGTGCCAGTAGTATTGGGGAGATGAACACTGAAGCTTTCTTT.

This clonotype turned up a few times. The chain combines TRBV11-2 with TRBJ1-1; possibly TRBD1 for D (5 bases). The germline CDR1 and CDR2 sequences are SGHAT and FQNNGV. The CDR3 is 14 residues long. The germline V and J ends were trimmed by 7 bases and 1 base, with 13 bases remaining between them. CDR3 sequence reads: CASIAGLSNTEAFF. In nucleotides, the CDR3 is TGTGCCAGCATCGCGGGACTCTCGAACACTGAAGCTTTCTTT.

Many counts were recorded for this clonotype. CDR3 in DNA: TGTGCCAGCAGTTACCGGGGGATCCGCTCCTACGAGCAGTACTTC. Amino acid sequence: CASSYRGIRSYEQYF. The chain recombines TRBV6-5 with TRBJ2-7; tentatively, D is TRBD2 (6 bases). Trimming stripped 2 bases from V and 0 bases from J, with 11 bases between. The CDR3 is 15 amino acids. CDR1 is MNHEY and CDR2 is SVGAGI in the germline V gene.

The chain carries TRBV20-1 and TRBJ2-7; TRBD2 aligns across 10 bases. Germline V gives CDR1 DFQATT, CDR2 SNEGSKA (reference sequence). The CDR3 totals 14 residues. Trimming cost V 6 bases and J 2 bases; bases outside gene matches: 7. CDR3 loop: CSAQGLAITYEQYF. The CDR3 DNA follows: TGCAGTGCCCAGGGACTAGCGATTACCTACGAGCAGTACTTC.

The gene calls are TRBV29-1 and TRBJ2-2; 9 nucleotides line up with TRBD1. This CDR3 is built from 15 residues. The V segment lost 6 bases and the J segment 5 bases; nucleotides outside the gene matches: 10. CDR1 is SQVTM, CDR2 ANQGSEA, per germline. The CDR3 loop reads CSVPVGQGFTGELFF. CDR3 coding DNA: TGCAGCGTCCCCGTGGGACAGGGTTTTACCGGGGAGCTGTTTTTT.

This chain uses TRBV29-1 with TRBJ1-1; D is ambiguous. There are 13 residues in the CDR3. The germline gives CDR1 SQVTM, CDR2 ANQGSEA. The V and J ends lost 0 bases and 6 bases respectively, with 11 bases between them. The CDR3 DNA sequence: TGCAGCGTTGAAGATCTGGTAAGGGCTGAAGCTTTCTTT. Translating it yields CSVEDLVRAEAFF. Full variable domain (remainder filled in from reference TRBV29-1 and TRBJ1-1): SAVISQKPSRDICQRGTSLTIQCQVDSQVTMMFWYRQQPGQSLTLIATANQGSEATYESGFVIDKFPISRPNLTFSTLTVSNMSPEDSSIYLCSVEDLVRAEAFFGQGTRLTVV.

This clonotype showed up many times. The rearrangement links TRBV20-1 to TRBJ2-7; 10 nucleotides agree with TRBD1. The germline CDR1 and CDR2 sequences are DFQATT and SNEGSKA (reference sequence). After removal of 5 bases from V and 1 base from J, the junction contained 5 bases not matched to a gene. The CDR3 is 14 amino acids. This CDR3 reads CSAPGQGVSYEQYF. CDR3 in DNA: TGCAGTGCTCCCGGACAGGGGGTATCCTACGAGCAGTACTTC.

The CDR3 DNA follows: TGTGCCAGCAGCGGGCCTTCGGGCACTGAAGCTTTCTTT. Amino acid sequence: CASSGPSGTEAFF. This chain joins TRBV9 and TRBJ1-1, with D hard to call. V was cut by 3 bases and J by 4 bases, with 10 bases left in between. This CDR3 has 13 amino acids. Per the germline V gene, CDR1 is SGDLS and CDR2 is YYNGEE.

This clonotype was observed a handful of times. This chain joins TRBV5-1 and TRBJ2-7, with 11 bases that match TRBD2. The V and J ends lost 3 bases and 4 bases, in that order; junction bases with no gene match: 3. Germline-derived CDR1 and CDR2 are SGHRS and YFSETQ. The CDR3 has 14 amino acids. The CDR3 DNA is TGCGCCAGCAGCTGGGGACTAGCGGATTACGAGCAGTACTTC. Its translation is CASSWGLADYEQYF.

This clonotype was seen at least ten times. The V and J genes are TRBV6-5 and TRBJ2-7; 9 positions match TRBD1. Germline V gene lookup returns CDR1 MNHEY and CDR2 SVGAGI. The CDR3 runs 15 residues. V was clipped by 2 bases and J by 1 base; unmatched bases: 3. The CDR3 sequence is CASSYHRGRSYEQYF. CDR3 coding DNA: TGTGCCAGCAGTTACCACAGGGGGCGATCCTACGAGCAGTACTTC.

The chain uses TRBV5-1 and TRBJ2-5; 7 bases line up with TRBD1. The CDR3 contains 17 residues. With V trimmed by 1 base and J by 5 bases, 14 bases remained unmatched. Germline V gene lookup returns CDR1 SGHRS and CDR2 YFSETQ. CDR3 sequence: CASSLSPPAQGSETQYF. The DNA of the CDR3 is TGCGCCAGCAGCTTGTCTCCTCCGGCACAGGGGAGTGAGACCCAGTACTTC.

The rearrangement links TRBV9 to TRBJ2-5; 7 positions agree with TRBD2. Germline CDR1 SGDLS, CDR2 YYNGEE. The length of the CDR3 is 14 residues. Trimming cost V 6 bases and J 4 bases; bases outside gene matches: 9. The chain's CDR3 is CASTLGREGETQYF. CDR3 sequence (DNA): TGTGCCAGCACCTTAGGGAGGGAGGGAGAGACCCAGTACTTC.

This clonotype was seen more than once but under ten times. The chain joins TRBV5-1 to TRBJ2-7; D might be TRBD1 (5 bases). This CDR3 contains 12 residues. The germline V and J ends were trimmed by 3 bases and 3 bases, with 7 bases remaining between them. CDR1 is SGHRS, CDR2 YFSETQ, per germline. The CDR3 here is CASSWGSYEQYF. The CDR3 nucleotides read TGCGCCAGCAGCTGGGGCAGCTACGAGCAGTACTTC.

The table lists this clonotype with many counts. CDR3 amino acids: CASSGVGVSNNSPLHF. The DNA of the CDR3 is TGTGCCAGCAGTGGAGTGGGCGTAAGCAATAATTCACCCCTCCACTTT. The chain employs TRBV2 and TRBJ1-6; D ambiguous. CDR3 length: 16 residues. V was trimmed by 4 bases and J by 5 bases, leaving 15 bases between them. Germline V gene lookup returns CDR1 SNHLY and CDR2 FYNNEI.